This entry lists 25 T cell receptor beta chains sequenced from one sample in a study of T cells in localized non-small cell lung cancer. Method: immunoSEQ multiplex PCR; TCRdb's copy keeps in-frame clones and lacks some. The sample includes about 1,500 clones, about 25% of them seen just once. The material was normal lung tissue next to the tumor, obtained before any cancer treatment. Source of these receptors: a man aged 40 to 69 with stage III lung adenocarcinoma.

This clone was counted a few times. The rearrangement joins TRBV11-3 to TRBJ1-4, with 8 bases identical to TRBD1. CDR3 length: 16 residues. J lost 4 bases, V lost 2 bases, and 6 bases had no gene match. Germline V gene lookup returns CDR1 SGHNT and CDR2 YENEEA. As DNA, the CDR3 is TGTGCCAGCAGCTTATCCGGGACAGGCCGTAATGAAAAACTGTTTTTT. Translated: CASSLSGTGRNEKLFF.

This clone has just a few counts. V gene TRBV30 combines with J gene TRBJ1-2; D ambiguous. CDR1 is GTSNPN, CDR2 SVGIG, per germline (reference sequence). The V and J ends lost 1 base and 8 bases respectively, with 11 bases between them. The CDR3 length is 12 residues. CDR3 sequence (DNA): TGTGCCTGGAGTGGGCGTTGGTACGGCTACACCTTC. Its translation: CAWSGRWYGYTF.

The CDR3 sequence is CASSPGLAGGMRFF. For the CDR3, the DNA is TGTGCCAGCAGCCCCGGACTAGCGGGGGGGATGAGGTTCTTC. V usage is TRBV11-3 and J usage is TRBJ2-1; 15 nucleotides match TRBD2. The CDR3 consists of 14 residues. CDR1 is SGHNT and CDR2 is YENEEA in the germline V gene. V lost 5 bases to trimming and J lost 15 bases; unmatched junction nucleotides: 8.

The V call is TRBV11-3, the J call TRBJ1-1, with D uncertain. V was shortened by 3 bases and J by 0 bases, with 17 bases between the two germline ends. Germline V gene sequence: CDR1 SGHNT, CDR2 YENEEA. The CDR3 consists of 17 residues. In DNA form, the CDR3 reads TGTGCCAGCAGCTTGTCTGCGGATAGGAGCATGAACACTGAAGCTTTCTTT. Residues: CASSLSADRSMNTEAFF.

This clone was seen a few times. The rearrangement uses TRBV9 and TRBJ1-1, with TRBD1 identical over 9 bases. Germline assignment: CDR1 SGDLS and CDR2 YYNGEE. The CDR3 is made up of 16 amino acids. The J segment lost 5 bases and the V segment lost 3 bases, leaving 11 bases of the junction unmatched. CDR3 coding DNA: TGTGCCAGCAGCGGGGCCCTGACAGGGGGTCGGACTGAAGCTTTCTTT. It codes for CASSGALTGGRTEAFF.

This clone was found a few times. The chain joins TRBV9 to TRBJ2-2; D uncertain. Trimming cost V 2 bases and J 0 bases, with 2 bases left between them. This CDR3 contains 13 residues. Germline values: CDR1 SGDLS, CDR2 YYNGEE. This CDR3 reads CASSVSNTGELFF. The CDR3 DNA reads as TGTGCCAGCAGCGTGTCGAACACCGGGGAGCTGTTTTTT.

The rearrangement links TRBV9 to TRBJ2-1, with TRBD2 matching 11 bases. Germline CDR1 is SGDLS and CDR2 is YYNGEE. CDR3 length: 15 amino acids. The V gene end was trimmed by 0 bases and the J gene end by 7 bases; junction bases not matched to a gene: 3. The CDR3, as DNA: TGTGCCAGCAGCGTAGGACTAGCGGGGTGGAATGAGCAGTTCTTC. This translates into CASSVGLAGWNEQFF.

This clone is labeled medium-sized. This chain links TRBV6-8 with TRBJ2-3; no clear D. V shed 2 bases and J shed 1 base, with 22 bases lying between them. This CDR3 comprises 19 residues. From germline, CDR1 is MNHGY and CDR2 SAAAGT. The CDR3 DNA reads TGTGCCAGCAGTTACCAGCTAGGAAGGATATTGGAAGGCACAGATACGCAGTATTTT. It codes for CASSYQLGRILEGTDTQYF.

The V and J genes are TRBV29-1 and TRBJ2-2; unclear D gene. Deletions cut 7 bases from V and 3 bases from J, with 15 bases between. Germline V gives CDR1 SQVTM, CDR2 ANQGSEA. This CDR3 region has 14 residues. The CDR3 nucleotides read TGCAGCGCATCACCCGACACACACACCGGGGAGCTGTTTTTT. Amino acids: CSASPDTHTGELFF.

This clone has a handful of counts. The CDR3 sequence is CASSWTDYGYTF. The DNA for the CDR3 is TGTGCCAGCAGTTGGACTGACTATGGCTACACCTTC. This chain joins TRBV2 and TRBJ1-2; D ambiguous. The V gene lost 5 bases and the J gene lost 3 bases, with 7 bases spanning the gap. The CDR3 totals 12 residues. CDR1 is SNHLY, CDR2 FYNNEI, per germline.

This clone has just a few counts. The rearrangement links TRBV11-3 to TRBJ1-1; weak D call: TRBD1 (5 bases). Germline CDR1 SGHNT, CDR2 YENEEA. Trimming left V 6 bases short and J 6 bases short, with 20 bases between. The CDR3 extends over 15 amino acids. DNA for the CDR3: TGTGCCAGCAGTCCGCAGACAGTCCTCACCGCTGAAGCTTTCTTT. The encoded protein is CASSPQTVLTAEAFF.

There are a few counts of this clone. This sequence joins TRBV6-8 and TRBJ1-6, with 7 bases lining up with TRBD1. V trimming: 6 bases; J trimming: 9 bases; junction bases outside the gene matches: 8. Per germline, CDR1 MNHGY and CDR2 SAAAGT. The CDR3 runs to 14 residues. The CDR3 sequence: CASSPGGGPSPLHF. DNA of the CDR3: TGTGCCAGCAGCCCAGGGGGAGGTCCTTCACCCCTCCACTTT.

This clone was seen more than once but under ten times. CDR3 sequence: CATAQTGAGSPLHF. In DNA, the CDR3 is TGTGCCACCGCCCAAACAGGGGCTGGTTCACCCCTCCACTTT. The chain combines TRBV19 with TRBJ1-6, with TRBD1 matching 7 bases. V lost 10 bases and J lost 9; bases outside the gene matches: 12. Germline loops: CDR1 LNHDA, CDR2 SQIVND (reference sequence). This CDR3 has 14 residues.

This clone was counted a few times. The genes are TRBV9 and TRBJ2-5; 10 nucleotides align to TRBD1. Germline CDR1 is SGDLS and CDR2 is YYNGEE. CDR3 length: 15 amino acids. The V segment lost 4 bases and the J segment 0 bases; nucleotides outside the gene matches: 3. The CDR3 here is CASSPTGGYQETQYF. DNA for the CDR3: TGTGCCAGCAGCCCGACAGGGGGCTACCAAGAGACCCAGTACTTC.

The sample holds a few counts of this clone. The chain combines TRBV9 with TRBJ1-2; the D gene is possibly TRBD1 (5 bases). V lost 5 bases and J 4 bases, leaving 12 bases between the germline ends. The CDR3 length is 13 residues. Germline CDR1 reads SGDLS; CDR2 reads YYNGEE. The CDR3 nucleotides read TGTGCCAGCAGTGCGGGGACCTCCTATGGCTACACCTTC. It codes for CASSAGTSYGYTF.

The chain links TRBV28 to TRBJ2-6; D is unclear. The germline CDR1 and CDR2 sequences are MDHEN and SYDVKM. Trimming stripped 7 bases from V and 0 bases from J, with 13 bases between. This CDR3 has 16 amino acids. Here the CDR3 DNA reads TGTGCCAGCAATAGTGGAGCTCTCTCTGGGGCCAACGTCCTGACTTTC. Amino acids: CASNSGALSGANVLTF.

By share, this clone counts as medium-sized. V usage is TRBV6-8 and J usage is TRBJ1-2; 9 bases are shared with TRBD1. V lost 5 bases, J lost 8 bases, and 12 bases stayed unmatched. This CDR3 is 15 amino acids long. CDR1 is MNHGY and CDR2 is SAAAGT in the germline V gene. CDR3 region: CASSTRDRETWGYTF. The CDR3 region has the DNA TGTGCCAGCAGTACCCGGGACAGGGAGACTTGGGGCTACACCTTC.

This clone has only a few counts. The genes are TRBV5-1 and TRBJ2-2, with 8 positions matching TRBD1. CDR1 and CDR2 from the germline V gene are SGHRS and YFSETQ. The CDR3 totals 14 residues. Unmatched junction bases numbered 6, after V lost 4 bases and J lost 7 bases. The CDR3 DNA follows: TGCGCCAGCAGCGCGACAGGGGAGTACGGGGAGCTGTTTTTT. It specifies CASSATGEYGELFF.

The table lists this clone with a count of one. CDR3 coding DNA: TGTGCCAGCAGCCAAGAATGGTGGACCGGGGAGCTGTTTTTT. It yields the protein CASSQEWWTGELFF. This chain connects TRBV14 to TRBJ2-2; D is undetermined. This CDR3 has 14 residues. CDR1 and CDR2 from the germline V gene are SGHDN and FVKESK. The germline V and J ends were trimmed by 0 bases and 5 bases, with 7 bases remaining between them.

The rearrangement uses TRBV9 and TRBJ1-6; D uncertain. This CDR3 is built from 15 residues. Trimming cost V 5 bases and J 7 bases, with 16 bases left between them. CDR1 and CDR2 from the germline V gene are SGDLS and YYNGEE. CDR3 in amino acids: CASSEQGPSNSPLHF. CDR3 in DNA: TGTGCCAGCAGTGAGCAAGGGCCCTCGAATTCACCCCTCCACTTT.

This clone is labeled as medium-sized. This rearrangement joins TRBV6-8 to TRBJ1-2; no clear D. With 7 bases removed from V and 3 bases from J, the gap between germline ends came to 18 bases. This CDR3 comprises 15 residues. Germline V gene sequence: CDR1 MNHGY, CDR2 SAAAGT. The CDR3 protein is CASKVVGGSDYGYTF. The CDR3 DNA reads TGTGCCAGCAAAGTTGTGGGAGGGTCAGACTATGGCTACACCTTC.

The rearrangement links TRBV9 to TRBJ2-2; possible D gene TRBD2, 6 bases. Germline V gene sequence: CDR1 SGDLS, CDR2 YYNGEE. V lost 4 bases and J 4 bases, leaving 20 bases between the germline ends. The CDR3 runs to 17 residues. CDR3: CASSLLGERASTGELFF. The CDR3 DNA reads TGTGCCAGCAGCTTACTCGGCGAGCGGGCGTCCACCGGGGAGCTGTTTTTT.

CDR3 sequence reads: CASSHGANGAKNIQYF. The CDR3, as DNA: TGTGCCAGCAGCCATGGCGCCAATGGGGCCAAAAACATTCAGTACTTC. This chain uses TRBV11-3 with TRBJ2-4; D is unclear. V was trimmed by 5 bases and J by 1 base, leaving 15 bases between them. This CDR3 is built from 16 residues. Looked up from germline, CDR1 is SGHNT and CDR2 is YENEEA.

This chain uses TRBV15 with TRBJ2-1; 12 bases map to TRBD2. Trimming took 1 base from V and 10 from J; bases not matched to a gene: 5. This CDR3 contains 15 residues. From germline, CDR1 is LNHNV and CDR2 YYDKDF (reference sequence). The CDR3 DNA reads TGTGCCACCAGCAGAGGCCTAGCGGGAGGGACCGAGCAGTTCTTC. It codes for CATSRGLAGGTEQFF.

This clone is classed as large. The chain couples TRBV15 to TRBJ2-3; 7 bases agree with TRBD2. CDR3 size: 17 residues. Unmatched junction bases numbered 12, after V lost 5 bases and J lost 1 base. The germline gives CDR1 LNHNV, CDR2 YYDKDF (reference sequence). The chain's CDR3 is CATSGSTSESGTDTQYF. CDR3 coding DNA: TGTGCCACCAGCGGGAGTACTAGCGAATCGGGCACAGATACGCAGTATTTT.